The following is a TCR beta chain sequence with its context. It has no known antigen specificity. No quality values exist for individual bases; no much larger clone is one base distant. This sample is drawn from a study of blood T cell repertoires in COVID-19 (dated by TCRdb to the early 2020s). For context, the study as a whole: Samples from collaborators originated in the United States, Italy and Spain and spanned both the acute and convalescent phases of COVID-19. The repertoires were released in a freely available public database meant as a resource for research on the immune response to SARS-CoV-2. The prospective study material was composed of cDNA or gDNA derived from T cells, B-cell-depleted T cells, or PBMCs. Deeply sampled blood TCRbeta repertoires from subjects exposed to, actively infected with, or recovered from COVID-19 were included in the dataset. Nearly every sample came with metadata listing a de-identified subject ID, COVID-19 status, age in years and sex. Samples came from the ongoing ImmuneRACE study (first 160 participants) plus 1,254 subjects from 6 global collaborators. Where HLA class I and class II types were available, the types were taken from metadata supplied by the sample provider, not from assay-based typing.

The CDR3, from cysteine to phenylalanine, totals 14 residues. The retained sequence is limited to the CDR3, 42 bases, with the frame set at the first base. Trimming removed 4 bases from V and 5 bases from J; the gene matches leave 5 bases unexplained. In the germline V gene, CDR1 corresponds to SGHRS and CDR2 to YFSETQ. TCRbeta CDR3 regions were amplified from genomic DNA by means of the immunoSEQ Assay, a bias-controlled multiplex PCR. In the source study's methods: Within the assay, amplification of reference gene primers was used to estimate how many nucleated cells each sample contained. To quantify the absolute abundance of each unique TCRbeta CDR3 rearrangement, sequence reads were collapsed and filtered. Productive Simpson clonality was computed per sample as the square root of Simpson's diversity index over productive rearrangements. What TCRdb holds here is the immuneACCESS table cut down to in-frame rearrangements. Part of the clones is not present; checked against another copy, under half of the missing clones reflect an unresolved V gene, and the others are unexplained. V and J calls and clone size are as listed in that table; D and trimming were resolved from the DNA. A total of around 120,000 clones appear in this sample, about nine tenths of them only once. The ten largest clones take up approximately 7.9% of the sample.

Samples from volunteer blood donors who had recovered from COVID-19 were contributed by a second Seattle source. Whole blood was collected in K2EDTA tubes by collaborating institutions according to the institutions' own protocols. Collaborator samples were shipped for TCRbeta analysis as frozen whole blood, isolated PBMCs, or DNA extracted from either sample type. The paper's findings and limits, for the study overall: The amount of clinical and demographic metadata varied by source and participant and was provided uncurated.

Sequencing was carried out using peripheral blood. This sequence was found in a man in his sixties or seventies who had recovered from COVID-19. This chain joins TRBV5-1 to TRBJ2-5; 10 of the junction bases match TRBD2. The bases read TGCGCCAGCAGCCCGCTAGCGGGAGCCGAGACCCAGTACTTC. Its protein is CASSPLAGAETQYF.